The present TCR beta chain was sequenced within a study of blood T cell repertoires in COVID-19. Study overall: Both acute and convalescent COVID-19 samples were obtained from the United States, Italy and Spain.

In the original workflow: The assay estimated nucleated cells by amplifying reference gene primers. Clones were read by immunoSEQ multiplex PCR, and TCRdb kept only the in-frame ones, dropping some. The V and J calls and clone size are taken from that table; D and trimming were inferred from the DNA. This sample carries some 300,000 clones, approximately 86% of them seen once, and the ten largest clones take around 4%. This sequence originates from a woman aged 45-60 years with active or convalescent COVID-19. The sequenced material came from peripheral blood.

CDR3 nucleotide sequence: TGCGCCAGCAGCCACCGACAGGGCCACGAGCAGTACTTC. This sequence encodes CASSHRQGHEQYF. The V call is TRBV5-1, the J call TRBJ2-7, with 7 bases that match TRBD1. The CDR3 totals 13 residues. Germline-derived CDR1 and CDR2 are SGHRS and YFSETQ. The J segment lost 5 bases and the V segment lost 4 bases, leaving 6 bases of the junction unmatched. Using reference TRBV5-1 and TRBJ2-7 for the parts outside the CDR3, the full variable domain is KAGVTQTPRYLIKTRGQQVTLSCSPISGHRSVSWYQQTPGQGLQFLFEYFSETQRNKGNFPGRFSGRQFSNSRSEMNVSTLELGDSALYLCASSHRQGHEQYFGPGTRLTVT.